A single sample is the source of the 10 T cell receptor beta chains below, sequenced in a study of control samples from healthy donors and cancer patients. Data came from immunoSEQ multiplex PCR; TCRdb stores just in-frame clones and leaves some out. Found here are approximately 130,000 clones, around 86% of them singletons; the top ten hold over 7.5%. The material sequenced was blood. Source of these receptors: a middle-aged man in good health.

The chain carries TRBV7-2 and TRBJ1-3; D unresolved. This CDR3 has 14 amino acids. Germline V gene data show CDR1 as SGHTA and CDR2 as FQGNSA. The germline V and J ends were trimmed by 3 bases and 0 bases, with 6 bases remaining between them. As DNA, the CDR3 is TGTGCCAGCAGCTTGTCAAGCTCTGGAAACACCATATATTTT. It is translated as CASSLSSSGNTIYF.

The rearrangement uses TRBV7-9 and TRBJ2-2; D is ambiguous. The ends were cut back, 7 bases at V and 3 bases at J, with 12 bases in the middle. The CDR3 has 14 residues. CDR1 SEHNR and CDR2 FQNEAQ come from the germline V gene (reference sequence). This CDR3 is CASTRLLDTGELFF. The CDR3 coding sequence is TGTGCCAGCACGCGTCTCTTGGACACCGGGGAGCTGTTTTTT.

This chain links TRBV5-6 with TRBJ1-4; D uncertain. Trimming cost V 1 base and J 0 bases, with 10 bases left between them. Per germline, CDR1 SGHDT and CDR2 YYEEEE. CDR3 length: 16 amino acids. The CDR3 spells CASSLKYTATNEKLFF. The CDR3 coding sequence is TGTGCCAGCAGCTTGAAGTACACCGCAACTAATGAAAAACTGTTTTTT. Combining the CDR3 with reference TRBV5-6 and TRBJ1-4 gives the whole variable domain DAGVTQSPTHLIKTRGQQVTLRCSPKSGHDTVSWYQQALGQGPQFIFQYYEEEERQRGNFPDRFSGHQFPNYSSELNVNALLLGDSALYLCASSLKYTATNEKLFFGSGTQLSVL.

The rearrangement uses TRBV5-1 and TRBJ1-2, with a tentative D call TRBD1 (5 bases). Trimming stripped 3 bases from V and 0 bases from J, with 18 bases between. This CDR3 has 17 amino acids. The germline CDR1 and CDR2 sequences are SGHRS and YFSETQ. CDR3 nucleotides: TGCGCCAGCAGCTCGACCCCACAGGATGTAGCTAACTATGGCTACACCTTC. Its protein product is CASSSTPQDVANYGYTF.

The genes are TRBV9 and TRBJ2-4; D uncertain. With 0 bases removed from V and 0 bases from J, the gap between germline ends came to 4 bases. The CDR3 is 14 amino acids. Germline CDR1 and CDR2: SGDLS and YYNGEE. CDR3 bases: TGTGCCAGCAGCGTAGGGGTAGCCAAAAACATTCAGTACTTC. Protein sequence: CASSVGVAKNIQYF.

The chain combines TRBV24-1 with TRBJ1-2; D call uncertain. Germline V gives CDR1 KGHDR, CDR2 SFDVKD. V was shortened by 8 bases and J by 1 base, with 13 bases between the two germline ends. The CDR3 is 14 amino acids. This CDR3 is CATNGGGVNYGYTF. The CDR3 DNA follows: TGTGCCACCAACGGAGGCGGGGTTAACTATGGCTACACCTTC.

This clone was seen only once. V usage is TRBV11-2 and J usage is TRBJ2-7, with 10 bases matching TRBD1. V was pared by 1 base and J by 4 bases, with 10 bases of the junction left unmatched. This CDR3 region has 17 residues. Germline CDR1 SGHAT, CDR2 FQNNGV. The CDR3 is CASSLAPTGGTGYEQYF. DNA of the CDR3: TGTGCCAGCAGCTTAGCTCCGACAGGGGGCACTGGATACGAGCAGTACTTC. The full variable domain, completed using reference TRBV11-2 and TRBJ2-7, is EAGVAQSPRYKIIEKRQSVAFWCNPISGHATLYWYQQILGQGPKLLIQFQNNGVVDDSQLPKDRFSAERLKGVDSTLKIQPAKLEDSAVYLCASSLAPTGGTGYEQYFGPGTRLTVT.

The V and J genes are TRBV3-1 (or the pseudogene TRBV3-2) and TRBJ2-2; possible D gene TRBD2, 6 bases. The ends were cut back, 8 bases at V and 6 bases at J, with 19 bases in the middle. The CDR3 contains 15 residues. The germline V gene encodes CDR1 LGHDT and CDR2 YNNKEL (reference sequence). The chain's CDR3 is CASPRWGVDAGELFF. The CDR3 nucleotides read TGTGCCAGCCCAAGGTGGGGGGTAGATGCCGGGGAGCTGTTTTTT.

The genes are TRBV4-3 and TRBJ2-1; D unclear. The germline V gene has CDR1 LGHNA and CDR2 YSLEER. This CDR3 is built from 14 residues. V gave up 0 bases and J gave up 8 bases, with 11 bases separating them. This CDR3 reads CASSQDQRQDEQFF. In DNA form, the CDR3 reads TGCGCCAGCAGCCAAGATCAACGTCAGGATGAGCAGTTCTTC.

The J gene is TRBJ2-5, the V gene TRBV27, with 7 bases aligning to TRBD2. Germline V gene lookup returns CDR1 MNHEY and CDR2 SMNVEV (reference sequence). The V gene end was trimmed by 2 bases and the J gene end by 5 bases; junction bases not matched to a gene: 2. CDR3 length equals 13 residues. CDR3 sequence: CASSLRGGETQYF. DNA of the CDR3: TGTGCCAGCAGTTTAAGGGGAGGGGAGACCCAGTACTTC.